The 23 T cell receptor beta chains reported below all come from one sample, sequenced in a study of human T cells and chemical hapten exposure. Time point reported: healthy volunteer bleed at 6 weeks. Total RNA was isolated from whole blood that had not been fractionated. MiXCR, applied by TCRdb to the RACE reads, yields one record per CDR3 protein. The data show fewer than 85,000 distinct CDR3 sequences, with approximately 8.6% seen just once and 1.5% to 2% held by the top ten. Sequenced input: whole blood. These receptor sequences come from a female donor in good health. Some clones in this sample may be carry-over from other donors' samples.

In this sample, this clonotype turned up a few times. This rearrangement joins TRBV6-2 or TRBV6-3 to TRBJ1-1, with 10 bases lining up with TRBD1. The V gene end was trimmed by 6 bases and the J gene end by 4 bases; junction bases not matched to a gene: 5. In germline, CDR1 is MNHEY, CDR2 SVGEGT. The CDR3 contains 14 residues. The CDR3 DNA reads as TGTGCCAGCAGCCTCCGGGACAGGGGCACTGAAGCTTTCTTT. Encoded protein: CASSLRDRGTEAFF.

There are a few counts of this clonotype. V is TRBV20-1 and J is TRBJ1-1, with D unresolved. Germline CDR1 is DFQATT and CDR2 is SNEGSKA (reference sequence). CDR3 length equals 12 residues. V dropped 3 bases and J dropped 6 bases, with 11 bases sitting between them. In DNA form, the CDR3 reads TGCAGTGCTAGGGGGAGGGCGGCTGAAGCTTTCTTT. It yields the protein CSARGRAAEAFF.

This clonotype was seen many times. V gene TRBV29-1 combines with J gene TRBJ1-1; no reliable D call. Trimming took off 3 bases at V and 8 bases at J, with 16 bases between the two ends. The CDR3 covers 13 residues. Looked up from germline, CDR1 is SQVTM and CDR2 is ANQGSEA. The CDR3 DNA reads TGCAGCGTTGATGGACGGCTTGGAATCGAAGCTTTCTTT. Translating it yields CSVDGRLGIEAFF. Variable domain in full (rest from reference TRBV29-1 and TRBJ1-1): SAVISQKPSRDICQRGTSLTIQCQVDSQVTMMFWYRQQPGQSLTLIATANQGSEATYESGFVIDKFPISRPNLTFSTLTVSNMSPEDSSIYLCSVDGRLGIEAFFGQGTRLTVV.

The rearrangement uses TRBV4-3 and TRBJ1-2, with D possibly being TRBD1 (6 bases). V was trimmed by 4 bases and J by 0 bases, leaving 15 bases between them. The CDR3 contains 16 residues. Per the germline V gene, CDR1 is LGHNA and CDR2 is YSLEER. The CDR3 protein is CASSPGQDSTNYGYTF. The CDR3 nucleotides read TGCGCCAGCAGCCCCGGGCAGGACAGCACTAACTATGGCTACACCTTC.

This clonotype was counted many times. V and J are TRBV29-1 and TRBJ2-3; possibly TRBD2 for D (6 bases). V was trimmed by 5 bases and J by 4 bases, leaving 7 bases between them. This CDR3 has 11 residues. CDR1 and CDR2 (germline): SQVTM, ANQGSEA. The CDR3 bases are TGCAGCGTTTGGGGGGCAGATACGCAGTATTTT. The encoded protein is CSVWGADTQYF.

This chain uses TRBV12-3 or TRBV12-4 with TRBJ2-6; D is unresolved. The V gene lost 5 bases and the J gene lost 0 bases, with 11 bases spanning the gap. The CDR3 consists of 16 residues. CDR3 amino acids: CASSLDTNSGANVLTF. CDR3 nucleotides: TGTGCCAGCAGTCTTGACACGAACTCTGGGGCCAACGTCCTGACTTTC.

This clonotype was detected ten times or more. V is TRBV25-1 and J is TRBJ2-7, with 7 bases lining up with TRBD2. CDR3 length: 14 residues. J gave up 2 bases and V 3 bases, and 4 bases lay outside the gene matches. Germline CDR1 MGHDK, CDR2 SYGVNS. DNA for the CDR3: TGTGCCAGCAGTGACCGGGACTATACCTACGAGCAGTACTTC. It translates to CASSDRDYTYEQYF.

This clonotype was detected many times. This chain links TRBV12-3 or TRBV12-4 with TRBJ2-1; TRBD2 agrees at 14 bases. V shed 3 bases and J 0 bases; nucleotides not matched to a gene: 7. The length of the CDR3 is 19 residues. The CDR3 DNA sequence: TGTGCCAGCAGTTTCCCGACTAGCGGGGGGGGAAGCTCCTACAATGAGCAGTTCTTC. It yields the protein CASSFPTSGGGSSYNEQFF.

This clonotype has ten or more counts. V and J are TRBV9 and TRBJ1-2; possible D gene TRBD1, 6 bases. Germline CDR1 SGDLS, CDR2 YYNGEE. There are 15 residues in the CDR3. Trimming pared 4 bases from V and 0 bases from J, leaving 13 bases between. The CDR3 loop is CASSPGTSPNYGYTF. The CDR3 DNA is TGTGCCAGCAGCCCGGGGACAAGCCCTAACTATGGCTACACCTTC.

This clonotype has ten or more counts. The chain uses TRBV6-2 or TRBV6-3 and TRBJ2-3; D ambiguous. This CDR3 region has 14 residues. Deletions cut 5 bases from V and 6 bases from J, with 15 bases between. Germline CDR1 MNHEY, CDR2 SVGEGT. The CDR3 bases are TGTGCCAGCAGTCCCCGGTCGTCGCGCGATACGCAGTATTTT. It specifies CASSPRSSRDTQYF.

This clonotype was observed many times. The chain recombines TRBV29-1 with TRBJ2-3, with D tentatively TRBD2 (6 bases). The V end was cut by 4 bases, the J end by 1 base, with 18 bases between. Per the germline V gene, CDR1 is SQVTM and CDR2 is ANQGSEA. The CDR3 is made up of 16 amino acids. The CDR3 bases are TGCAGCGTTGTTCCGGGACTGCAACTCGGCACAGATACGCAGTATTTT. This translates into CSVVPGLQLGTDTQYF.

There are a few counts of this clonotype. The gene calls are TRBV10-3 and TRBJ1-3; D gene unclear. V dropped 7 bases and J dropped 3 bases, with 13 bases sitting between them. The CDR3 spans 14 residues. CDR1 and CDR2 from the germline V gene are ENHRY and SYGVKD. Written as DNA, the CDR3 is TGTGCCATCACCGTAGAGATGTATGGAAACACCATATATTTT. This encodes CAITVEMYGNTIYF.

The J gene is TRBJ1-2, the V gene TRBV19; possible D gene TRBD1, 6 bases. Germline assignment: CDR1 LNHDA and CDR2 SQIVND (reference sequence). This CDR3 is 15 amino acids long. Trimming took 5 bases from V and 1 from J, leaving 14 bases between them. CDR3 protein: CASSLQGSYNYGYTF. The CDR3, as DNA: TGTGCCAGTAGTCTACAGGGATCTTATAACTATGGCTACACCTTC.

The chain has TRBV27 and TRBJ1-6, with 9 bases aligning to TRBD1. CDR3 size: 15 residues. CDR1 is MNHEY and CDR2 is SMNVEV in the germline V gene (reference sequence). V dropped 2 bases and J dropped 7; count of bases not matched to a gene: 3. This CDR3 is CASSLGGTGNSPLHF. In nucleotides, the CDR3 is TGTGCCAGCAGTTTAGGAGGGACAGGGAATTCACCCCTCCACTTT.

This clonotype appeared many times. J is TRBJ2-3 and V is TRBV7-2; D gene uncertain. Looked up from germline, CDR1 is SGHTA and CDR2 is FQGNSA. There are 14 residues in the CDR3. Trimming cost V 5 bases and J 0 bases, with 9 bases left between them. CDR3 sequence (DNA): TGTGCCAGCAGCCCGCCGAGGAGCACAGATACGCAGTATTTT. As protein: CASSPPRSTDTQYF. Combining the CDR3 with reference TRBV7-2 and TRBJ2-3 gives the whole variable domain GAGVSQSPSNKVTEKGKDVELRCDPISGHTALYWYRQSLGQGLEFLIYFQGNSAPDKSGLPSDRFSAERTGGSVSTLTIQRTQQEDSAVYLCASSPPRSTDTQYFGPGTRLTVL.

This chain connects TRBV30 to TRBJ2-3, with TRBD2 identical over 8 bases. From germline, CDR1 is GTSNPN and CDR2 SVGIG (reference sequence). The CDR3 is 15 amino acids. V was clipped by 0 bases and J by 1 base; unmatched bases: 3. CDR3 in DNA: TGTGCCTGGAGTGTTGGTAGCGGGGGCACAGATACGCAGTATTTT. It encodes CAWSVGSGGTDTQYF. The whole variable domain, filled in from reference TRBV30 and TRBJ2-3, reads SQTIHQWPATLVQPVGSPLSLECTVEGTSNPNLYWYRQAAGRGLQLLFYSVGIGQISSEVPQNLSASRPQDRQFILSSKKLLLSDSGFYLCAWSVGSGGTDTQYFGPGTRLTVL.

V gene TRBV20-1 combines with J gene TRBJ1-2; D is ambiguous. The V gene's germline CDR1 is DFQATT and CDR2 SNEGSKA (reference sequence). The CDR3 runs to 13 residues. V was pared by 0 bases and J by 2 bases, with 7 bases between. The CDR3 DNA is TGCAGTGCTAGAGATACTAGGAACTATGGCTACACCTTC. This gives the protein CSARDTRNYGYTF.

This clonotype came up many times. The chain recombines TRBV10-3 with TRBJ2-3, with D maybe TRBD2 (5 bases). The CDR3 totals 13 residues. Germline V gene sequence: CDR1 ENHRY, CDR2 SYGVKD. V shed 2 bases and J shed 8 bases, with 11 bases lying between them. The DNA of the CDR3 is TGTGCCATCAGTGAGGCAGGAGGAGCTACGCAGTATTTT. It translates to CAISEAGGATQYF.

This clonotype showed up many times. This chain links TRBV18 with TRBJ2-5; 8 bases line up with TRBD1. V was clipped by 2 bases and J by 1 base; unmatched bases: 3. Germline V gene sequence: CDR1 KGHSH, CDR2 LQKENI. This CDR3 is built from 15 residues. The CDR3 nucleotides read TGTGCCAGCTCACCAGGGGACAGGCGCCAAGAGACCCAGTACTTC. It translates to CASSPGDRRQETQYF.

The sample holds many counts of this clonotype. The chain carries TRBV6-2 or TRBV6-3 and TRBJ2-1; a possible D gene is TRBD1 (7 bases). The germline gives CDR1 MNHEY, CDR2 SVGEGT. Trimming left V 6 bases short and J 4 bases short, with 13 bases between. The CDR3 contains 14 residues. The CDR3 loop is CASSRGTEYNEQFF. The CDR3 DNA sequence: TGTGCCAGCAGCCGCGGGACAGAGTACAATGAGCAGTTCTTC.

This chain connects TRBV7-9 to TRBJ2-3; D gene unclear. Germline V gene data show CDR1 as SEHNR and CDR2 as FQNEAQ (reference sequence). The CDR3 spans 15 residues. Deletions cut 5 bases from V and 7 bases from J, with 19 bases between. The CDR3 DNA follows: TGTGCCAGCAGCGTTGCTGAAGGACCGAAGAATACGCAGTATTTT. It translates to CASSVAEGPKNTQYF.

Concerning this clonotype itself: One base away lies a much larger clone, so this may be a sequencing read error. The chain has TRBV5-1 and TRBJ2-1; D could derive from TRBD1 or TRBD2 (6 bases each). Germline CDR1 is SGHRS and CDR2 is YFSETQ. The CDR3 length is 19 residues. The V and J ends lost 6 bases and 4 bases respectively, with 29 bases between them. CDR3: CASTAGVGGLRPWYNEQFF. The CDR3 DNA sequence: TGCGCCAGCACTGCTGGAGTGGGGGGCCTCCGGCCGTGGTACAATGAGCAGTTCTTC.

The table lists this clonotype with many counts. J is TRBJ1-1 and V is TRBV29-1; 8 bases map to TRBD1. The V gene's germline CDR1 is SQVTM and CDR2 ANQGSEA. This CDR3 has 14 amino acids. With 2 bases clipped from V and 2 bases from J, the junction kept 4 bases outside the gene matches. The CDR3 is CSVEFTGGNTEAFF. The CDR3 DNA is TGCAGCGTTGAATTTACAGGGGGAAACACTGAAGCTTTCTTT.